The 3 T cell receptor beta chains below come from one sample, sequenced in a study of beta chain features in type 1 diabetes. These receptors have no known antigen. Expressed TCRB transcripts were sequenced, since all the RNA that had been isolated was reverse transcribed. Profiling relied on immunoSEQ multiplex PCR, and the TCRdb table lists in-frame clones only, not all of them. The table includes 400,000 or so clones, 9.5% to 10% detected once. Overall study findings and caveats: Moderate but significant shortening of TCRB CDR3s was recorded in all four CD4+ subsets from Type 1 diabetes patients.

The sequencing input was central memory CD4+ T cells from blood. The receptor source for this set is a man aged 30 to 45 with type 1 diabetes.

In its sample, this clone was seen a few times. V is TRBV18 and J is TRBJ2-1; TRBD1 is a possible D gene (6 bases). This CDR3 has 15 residues. Germline CDR1 and CDR2: KGHSH and LQKENI. V dropped 3 bases and J dropped 4 bases, with 13 bases sitting between them. CDR3: CASSPLGQPYNEQFF. The CDR3 DNA reads TGTGCCAGCTCACCCCTCGGACAGCCTTACAATGAGCAGTTCTTC.

The chain is built from TRBV2 and TRBJ1-3, with D hard to call. The V end lost 7 bases, the J end lost 4 bases, and 11 bases lay between the germline ends. The CDR3 loop spans 13 amino acids. In germline, CDR1 is SNHLY, CDR2 FYNNEI. Here the CDR3 reads CASNMVVGNTIYF. CDR3 sequence (DNA): TGTGCCAGCAATATGGTAGTGGGAAACACCATATATTTT.

The chain recombines TRBV28 with TRBJ2-3; perhaps D is TRBD1 or TRBD2 (5 bases each). Trimming cost V 8 bases and J 4 bases, with 10 bases left between them. This CDR3 spans 12 amino acids. Germline V gives CDR1 MDHEN, CDR2 SYDVKM. In nucleotides, the CDR3 is TGTGCCAGCGGGGGAACATCAGATACGCAGTATTTT. This sequence encodes CASGGTSDTQYF.